The next 9 T cell receptor beta chains were all read from a single sample in a study of T cells in Graves' hyperthyroidism and ophthalmopathy. Researchers took RNA transcripts and amplified the TCR beta CDR3 regions from them. The TCR CDR3 first-round RT-PCR relied on the HTBI primer set. TCRdb used MiXCR to reprocess the multiplex PCR reads, holding one entry per CDR3 protein. This sample carries hundreds of thousands of distinct CDR3 sequences, roughly 50% of them seen once, and the ten largest clones take 8.2%. Sequencing used peripheral blood or thyroid tissue (not recorded which). Source of these receptors: a woman between 18 and 29 years old with Graves' hyperthyroidism.

J is TRBJ2-5 and V is TRBV24-1; tentatively, D is TRBD2 (6 bases). Germline values: CDR1 KGHDR, CDR2 SFDVKD. This CDR3 comprises 16 residues. The V and J ends lost 2 bases and 4 bases respectively, with 16 bases between them. CDR3 loop: CATSDSGGTIRETQYF. CDR3 nucleotides: TGTGCCACCAGTGATTCTGGCGGGACCATCCGAGAGACCCAGTACTTC.

This clonotype was detected a few times. This chain connects TRBV19 to TRBJ1-1; D gene ambiguous. The CDR3 has 13 amino acids. The germline V gene has CDR1 LNHDA and CDR2 SQIVND (reference sequence). The V end lost 3 bases, the J end lost 8 bases, and 13 bases lay between the germline ends. Here the CDR3 reads CASSMGSFREAFF. The CDR3 DNA sequence: TGTGCCAGTAGTATGGGGTCATTTCGCGAAGCTTTCTTT. Full variable domain (outside the CDR3, taken from reference TRBV19 and TRBJ1-1): DGGITQSPKYLFRKEGQNVTLSCEQNLNHDAMYWYRQDPGQGLRLIYYSQIVNDFQKGDIAEGYSVSREKKESFPLTVTSAQKNPTAFYLCASSMGSFREAFFGQGTRLTVV.

The gene calls are TRBV7-9 and TRBJ2-5, with TRBD1 as a possible D gene (6 bases). Germline V gene sequence: CDR1 SEHNR, CDR2 FQNEAQ (reference sequence). V lost 5 bases and J lost 2, with 18 bases in between. There are 16 residues in the CDR3. CDR3 DNA: TGTGCCAGCAGCCCCAGACAGGAGGAAATTCAAGAGACCCAGTACTTC. Its translation is CASSPRQEEIQETQYF.

Only a few counts were recorded for this clonotype. This chain connects TRBV9 to TRBJ2-7; 10 bases map to TRBD2. V trimming: 4 bases; J trimming: 5 bases; junction bases outside the gene matches: 9. Germline V gene sequence: CDR1 SGDLS, CDR2 YYNGEE. This CDR3 contains 15 residues. CDR3 DNA sequence: TGTGCCAGCAGCTTAGTTCTAGCGGGAGCTCACGAGCAGTACTTC. Its protein is CASSLVLAGAHEQYF.

The chain has TRBV19 and TRBJ2-7, with D possibly being TRBD1 (6 bases). The CDR3 consists of 14 residues. Germline V lookup: CDR1 LNHDA, CDR2 SQIVND (reference sequence). V gave up 3 bases and J gave up 3 bases, with 12 bases separating them. In nucleotides, the CDR3 is TGTGCCAGTAGTATCCCGGACAGACTCTACGAGCAGTACTTC. Encoded protein: CASSIPDRLYEQYF.

V is TRBV7-9 and J is TRBJ1-5; 9 bases are a match to TRBD1. This CDR3 region has 16 residues. The V segment lost 0 bases and the J segment 5 bases; nucleotides outside the gene matches: 5. CDR1 is SEHNR and CDR2 is FQNEAQ in the germline V gene (reference sequence). CDR3 DNA: TGTGCCAGCAGCTTAGCGGCCCGGGACAGGGATCAGCCCCAGCATTTT. Translation gives CASSLAARDRDQPQHF.

As for this clonotype: Because the CDR3 is missing its conserved closing phenylalanine or tryptophan, this is likely a read error. The rearrangement joins TRBV15 to TRBJ2-5; 12 bases align to TRBD2. CDR1 and CDR2 (germline): LNHNV, YYDKDF (reference sequence). V lost 0 bases to trimming and J lost 2 bases; unmatched junction nucleotides: 4. This CDR3 comprises 17 residues. The CDR3 sequence: CATSRDRLAGAQETQYS. Here the CDR3 DNA reads TGTGCCACCAGCAGAGATCGACTAGCGGGAGCTCAAGAGACCCAGTACTCC.

About this clonotype: A much more abundant neighbour one base away suggests this may be a read error. The V gene is TRBV7-2, the J gene TRBJ1-2, with 10 nucleotides matching TRBD1. The CDR3 has 14 residues. V lost 5 bases and J lost 12; bases outside the gene matches: 12. Germline CDR1 reads SGHTA; CDR2 reads FQGNSA. CDR3 sequence: CASSVTGGVGGHTF. The CDR3 region has the DNA TGTGCCAGCAGCGTGACAGGGGGCGTAGGCGGCCACACCTTC.

In DNA, the CDR3 is TGTGCCAGTAGTATAGGGTACAGCTCCTACGAGCAGTACTTC. This encodes CASSIGYSSYEQYF. The J gene is TRBJ2-7, the V gene TRBV19; D unclear. The CDR3 totals 14 residues. V gave up 1 base and J gave up 0 bases, with 7 bases separating them. Germline V gene data show CDR1 as LNHDA and CDR2 as SQIVND (reference sequence).